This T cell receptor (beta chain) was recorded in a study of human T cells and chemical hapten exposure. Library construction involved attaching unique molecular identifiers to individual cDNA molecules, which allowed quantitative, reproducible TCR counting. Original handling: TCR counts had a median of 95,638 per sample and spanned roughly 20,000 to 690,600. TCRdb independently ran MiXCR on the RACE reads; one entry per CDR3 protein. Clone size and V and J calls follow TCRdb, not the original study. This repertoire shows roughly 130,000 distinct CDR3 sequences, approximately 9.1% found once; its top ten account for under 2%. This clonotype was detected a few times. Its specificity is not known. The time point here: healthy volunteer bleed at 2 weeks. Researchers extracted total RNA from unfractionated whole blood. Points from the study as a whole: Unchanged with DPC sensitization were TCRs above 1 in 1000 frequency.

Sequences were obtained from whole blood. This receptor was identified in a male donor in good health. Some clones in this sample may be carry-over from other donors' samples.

The chain's CDR3 is CSVEIQRGSYEQYF. As DNA, the CDR3 is TGCAGCGTTGAAATCCAGCGGGGGAGCTACGAGCAGTACTTC. The rearrangement uses TRBV29-1 and TRBJ2-7, with 8 bases that match TRBD2. This CDR3 is 14 amino acids long. The germline gives CDR1 SQVTM, CDR2 ANQGSEA. V shed 2 bases, J shed 3 bases, and the junction held 6 bases outside the gene matches.